Below are 5 T cell receptor beta chains sequenced from a single sample in a study of OX40 agonist ivuxolimab in advanced cancers. To prepare the library, the immunoSEQ multiplex PCR assay was applied. TCRdb stores this immuneACCESS table with in-frame sequences only. Part of the clones is absent; in the studies checked, under half of the shortfall reflects unresolved V genes, and no reason is known for the rest. This sample has tens of thousands of clones in its table, and approximately 94% of those were observed once. About 12% of the sample is taken by the ten largest. The source material was CD4+ or CD8+ T cells sorted from blood, sampled in a trial of the OX40 agonist ivuxolimab. Receptors originate from an adult with an advanced solid tumor such as melanoma, head and neck, liver or kidney cancer.

This chain uses TRBV5-6 with TRBJ1-1; D is unresolved. The CDR3 covers 13 residues. Germline V CDR1 and CDR2: SGHDT, YYEEEE. V shed 0 bases and J shed 5 bases, with 8 bases lying between them. CDR3 DNA sequence: TGTGCCAGCAGCTTGGTCGGGGTTACTGAAGCTTTCTTT. Translating gives CASSLVGVTEAFF.

The chain combines TRBV30 with TRBJ2-7; no clear D gene. V lost 2 bases, J lost 3 bases, and 8 bases lay in between. The germline gives CDR1 GTSNPN, CDR2 SVGIG (reference sequence). The CDR3 length is 12 residues. CDR3 protein: CAWSLEDYEQYF. In nucleotides, the CDR3 is TGTGCCTGGAGTCTAGAAGACTACGAGCAGTACTTC.

The chain combines TRBV4-3 with TRBJ2-7; 9 nucleotides line up with TRBD2. CDR1 and CDR2 (germline): LGHNA, YSLEER. This CDR3 has 16 amino acids. J was trimmed by 0 bases and V by 1 base; bases with no gene match: 4. The CDR3 bases are TGCGCCAGCAGCCAAGGACTAGCGGATATCTCCTACGAGCAGTACTTC. Translated: CASSQGLADISYEQYF.

This chain joins TRBV10-1 and TRBJ2-2; D gene unclear. Germline loops: CDR1 WNHNN, CDR2 SYGVQD (reference sequence). V was pared by 3 bases and J by 5 bases, with 4 bases between. The CDR3 is 12 amino acids. The chain's CDR3 is CASSDFTGELFF. The CDR3 DNA follows: TGCGCCAGCAGTGATTTTACCGGGGAGCTGTTTTTT.

This clone is a singleton in its sample. DNA for the CDR3: TGTGCCAGCAGTGGACGCCGTGTCCAAGAGACCCAGTACTTC. It specifies CASSGRRVQETQYF. The chain has TRBV2 and TRBJ2-5; D gene uncertain. V lost 4 bases and J lost 1, with 10 bases in between. Per germline, CDR1 SNHLY and CDR2 FYNNEI. The CDR3 length is 14 residues.